Listed here is a single T cell receptor beta chain. Its specificity is not known. The record originates from a study of cytotoxic CD8 clonotypes in ibrutinib-treated CLL. Overall study results and limits: Under treatment, the uncommon public clonotypes either contracted or remained stable. In sustained-remission versus progressing patients, sampling times differed.

Sequenced by immunoSEQ multiplex PCR; TCRdb stores in-frame clones only, minus some. This sample carries some 93,000 clones, approximately 80% of them seen once, and the ten largest clones take around 30%. This CDR3 contains 13 residues. Trimming stripped 5 bases from V and 5 bases from J, with 12 bases between. Germline CDR1 reads MNHNY; CDR2 reads SVGAGI (reference sequence). The receptor was derived from a human donor with chronic lymphocytic leukemia. Source: PBMCs, taken after 12 months of ibrutinib treatment. The rearrangement links TRBV6-6 to TRBJ2-5; D remains ambiguous. The CDR3 spells CASSPARGETQYF. The DNA of the CDR3 is TGTGCCAGCAGTCCTGCCCGTGGGGAGACCCAGTACTTC.